This T cell receptor beta chain comes out of a study of blood T cell repertoires in COVID-19. This clone was observed a few times. Trimming at V came to 2 bases and at J to 0 bases, leaving 12 bases not matched to a gene. Per the germline V gene, CDR1 is MNHEY and CDR2 is SVGEGT. The CDR3 covers 18 residues. Measured with immunoSEQ multiplex PCR; TCRdb has only the in-frame clones, and not every one. Of about 350,000 clones in the sample, about 89% were seen once. This chain connects TRBV6-2 or TRBV6-3 to TRBJ2-5; 7 bases fit TRBD1. The clonotype comes from a woman aged 25 to 45 who had recovered from COVID-19. Specimen: PBMCs or T cells enriched from blood (not recorded which). CDR3 sequence reads: CASSYRGRQGSYQETQYF. CDR3 bases: TGTGCCAGCAGTTACCGGGGTCGACAGGGATCGTACCAAGAGACCCAGTACTTC.